The clone carrying this T cell receptor (beta chain) was found a few times. The antigen remains undetermined. The data belong to a study of identical twins. The study, taken as a whole, reports: Zero-insertion analyses were open to partial confounding by invariant MAIT and iNKT cells. The models systematically underestimated how much out-of-frame TCR alpha was shared in monozygotic twins. For out-of-frame alpha sequences shared by twins, low generation probability was in excess.

Template switching (which added a universal primer site) was used, and cDNA carried unique molecular identifiers. TCRdb re-called the 5' RACE reads through MiXCR, storing one row per CDR3 protein. The sample consists of approximately 240,000 distinct CDR3 sequences, 11% to 15% of them appearing once. This TCR was recovered from a woman aged 18-30 years in good health. Source material: memory (CD45RO+) T cells sorted from blood.

CDR3 loop: CASSNVGGANTEAFF. The CDR3 DNA is TGTGCCAGCAGTAACGTGGGGGGCGCGAACACTGAAGCTTTCTTT. V gene TRBV5-6 combines with J gene TRBJ1-1, with TRBD1 as a possible D gene (6 bases). V gave up 5 bases and J gave up 1 base, with 15 bases separating them. This CDR3 region has 15 residues. The germline gives CDR1 SGHDT, CDR2 YYEEEE.